The entry below describes one T cell receptor beta chain. Its specificity is unknown. The second PCR ran roughly 6 to 11 cycles with a sample-barcoded 5' primer and J-beta primers. Researchers report that each sample yielded at least 2.5 million CDR3-containing paired-end reads. One entry per CDR3 protein results from TCRdb running MiXCR on the 5' RACE reads. This table holds about 1.7 million distinct CDR3 sequences, 28% found once. The sample, 7.5 to 10 milliliters of peripheral blood, was drawn from each donor. The data derive from a study of blood T cells in healthy people across ages. Study overall: Roughly one uniquely barcoded beta molecule per two T cells was captured. Study results and caveats: Any conclusive comparison of naive versus antigen-experienced cells was prevented by using unsorted PBMCs.

V was shortened by 3 bases and J by 2 bases, with 11 bases between the two germline ends. The CDR3 loop spans 14 amino acids. Sequenced: blood. This TCR came from a woman in her 30s in good health. V gene TRBV12-3 or TRBV12-4 combines with J gene TRBJ2-7; tentatively, D is TRBD2 (5 bases). The CDR3: CASSFPGDPYEQYF. The CDR3 DNA reads TGTGCCAGCAGTTTCCCCGGGGATCCCTACGAGCAGTACTTC.